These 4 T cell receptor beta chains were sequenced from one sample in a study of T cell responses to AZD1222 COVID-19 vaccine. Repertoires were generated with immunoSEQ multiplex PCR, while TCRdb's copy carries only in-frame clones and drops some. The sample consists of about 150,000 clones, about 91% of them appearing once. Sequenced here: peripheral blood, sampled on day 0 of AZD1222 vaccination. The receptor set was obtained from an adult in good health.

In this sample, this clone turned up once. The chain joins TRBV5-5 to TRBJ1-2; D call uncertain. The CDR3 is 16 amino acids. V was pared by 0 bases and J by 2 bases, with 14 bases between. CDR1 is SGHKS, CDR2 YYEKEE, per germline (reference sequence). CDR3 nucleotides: TGTGCCAGCAGCTTGGCTCAAGGGTACGGGAACTATGGCTACACCTTC. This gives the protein CASSLAQGYGNYGYTF.

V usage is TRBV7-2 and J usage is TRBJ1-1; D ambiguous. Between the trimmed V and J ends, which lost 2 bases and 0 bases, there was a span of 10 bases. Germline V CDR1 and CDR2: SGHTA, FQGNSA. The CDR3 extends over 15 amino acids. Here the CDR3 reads CASSLLITMNTEAFF. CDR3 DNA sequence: TGTGCCAGCAGCTTACTCATTACTATGAACACTGAAGCTTTCTTT.

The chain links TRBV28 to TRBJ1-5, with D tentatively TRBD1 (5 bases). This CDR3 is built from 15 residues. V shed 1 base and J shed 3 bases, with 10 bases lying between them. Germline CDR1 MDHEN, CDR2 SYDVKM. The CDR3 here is CASSLFMTVNQPQHF. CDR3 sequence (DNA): TGTGCCAGCAGTTTATTTATGACAGTCAATCAGCCCCAGCATTTT.

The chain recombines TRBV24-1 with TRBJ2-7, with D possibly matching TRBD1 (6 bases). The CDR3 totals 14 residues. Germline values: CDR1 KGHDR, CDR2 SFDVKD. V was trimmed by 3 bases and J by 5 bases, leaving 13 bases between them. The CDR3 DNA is TGTGCCACCAGTGATCCCCAGGGGAGAGACGAGCAGTACTTC. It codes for CATSDPQGRDEQYF.